This T cell receptor beta chain was sequenced in a study of CD8+ T cells in alopecia areata. Overall study: Those receiving the skin were approximately 7-11-week-old female C3H/HeJ mice, whose grafts came from approximately 6-12-month-old C3H/HeJ donors with spontaneous alopecia.

Points on this clone: Any gene name here is a mouse gene name. The CDR3 extends 4 residues past the end of the read, so its final part is completed from the germline J gene. Other nucleotide sequences from this sample produce the same CDR3.

Sequencing used cDNA as its template, made by extracting RNA and reverse transcribing it. Profiled with immunoSEQ multiplex PCR; TCRdb holds only in-frame clones, not every one. Sampling found around 290,000 clones, none seen once. It was with CD4, CD8alpha, NKG2D, NKG2ACE and other markers that pooled cutaneous lymph node cells were sorted. The length of the CDR3 is 12 residues. CDR1 is NSQYPW, CDR2 LRSPGD, per germline (reference sequence). The gene calls are TRBV1 and TRBJ2-7, with 7 nucleotides matching TRBD2. The sequencing input was CD4+ T cells sorted from a lymph node. The TCR originated in a C3H/HeJ mouse with alopecia areata. Strain haplotype (MHC): H2-k. CDR3 protein: CTCSAGGNEQYF. Partial CDR3 DNA: TGCACCTGCAGTGCTGGGGGGAAT.